The rows below give T cell receptor beta chains drawn from one sample of a study of blood T cell repertoires in COVID-19. The method was immunoSEQ multiplex PCR; TCRdb's version includes in-frame clones alone and lacks a portion of them. Of about 93,000 clones in the sample, approximately 87% were seen once. Sequencing was performed on peripheral blood. The receptors come from a human donor with active COVID-19. The donor label of this sample is uncertain. Each CDR3 is given with its conserved first and last residue. Each record gives: J gene, D gene, V gene, clone size, CDR3 DNA, CDR3 protein. D genes are given only for firm matches. Part of the rows lack a size; the others show once, few, many or a class for expanded clones.

TRBJ2-2 | NA | TRBV7-3 | NA | TGTGCCAGCAGCAGAGACACCGGGGAGCTGTTTTTT | CASSRDTGELFF
TRBJ2-3 | TRBD2 | TRBV11-2 | NA | TGTGCCAGCAGCCAAAGACTAGCGGGTCTTAACACAGATACGCAGTATTTT | CASSQRLAGLNTDTQYF
TRBJ2-1 | TRBD1 | TRBV11-2 | NA | TGTGCCAGCAGCTTCAGGGGGAATGAGCAGTTCTTC | CASSFRGNEQFF
TRBJ1-2 | NA | TRBV5-4 | NA | TGTGCCAGCAGCGAGGCACACAGGCGAACCCTCTATGGCTACACCTTC | CASSEAHRRTLYGYTF
TRBJ1-1 | NA | TRBV5-4 | NA | TGTGCCAGCAGCTTGTCGTCGAACCTTCCGAGGAACACTGAAGCTTTCTTT | CASSLSSNLPRNTEAFF
TRBJ1-3 | NA | TRBV12-3/TRBV12-4 | few | TGTGCCAGCAGGGGGGTAGGAGGGAACACCATATATTTT | CASRGVGGNTIYF
TRBJ1-3 | NA | TRBV15 | few | TGTGCCACCAGCAGAGATGTGAGTGTCTCTGGAAACACCATATATTTT | CATSRDVSVSGNTIYF
TRBJ1-1 | NA | TRBV5-6 | few | TGTGCCAGCAGCTTGGGACAGATGAACACTGAAGCTTTCTTT | CASSLGQMNTEAFF
TRBJ2-3 | TRBD2 | TRBV7-9 | NA | TGTGCCAGCAATGACGGTGGCGGGGGGGGTTCAGATACGCAGTATTTT | CASNDGGGGGSDTQYF
TRBJ1-4 | TRBD1 | TRBV6-2/TRBV6-3 | NA | TGTGCCAGCAGCCTTACCCGGGACAGGATTAATGAAAAACTGTTTTTT | CASSLTRDRINEKLFF
TRBJ2-7 | TRBD1 | TRBV6-5 | NA | TGTGCCAGCAGGAGGGACAGGGGCGGCGAGCAGTACTTC | CASRRDRGGEQYF
TRBJ1-4 | TRBD1 | TRBV7-2 | NA | TGTGCCAGCAGCTTGGCGACCGGACAGGCTGAAAAACTGTTTTTT | CASSLATGQAEKLFF
TRBJ1-2 | TRBD1 | TRBV6-1 | NA | TGTGCCAGCAGTGACCGGGACAGAAAACGCAGTGGGTATGGCTACACCTTC | CASSDRDRKRSGYGYTF
TRBJ1-5 | NA | TRBV4-3 | once | TGCGCCAGCAGCCAAGACAGTAGCAATCAGCCCCAGCATTTT | CASSQDSSNQPQHF
TRBJ1-6 | NA | TRBV12-3/TRBV12-4 | NA | TGTGCCAGCAGCCTAGGGGCCAATTCACCCCTCCACTTT | CASSLGANSPLHF
TRBJ2-7 | TRBD1 | TRBV6-1 | NA | TGTGCCAGCAGTTTCTCCGGGACAGGCAACGAGCAGTACTTC | CASSFSGTGNEQYF